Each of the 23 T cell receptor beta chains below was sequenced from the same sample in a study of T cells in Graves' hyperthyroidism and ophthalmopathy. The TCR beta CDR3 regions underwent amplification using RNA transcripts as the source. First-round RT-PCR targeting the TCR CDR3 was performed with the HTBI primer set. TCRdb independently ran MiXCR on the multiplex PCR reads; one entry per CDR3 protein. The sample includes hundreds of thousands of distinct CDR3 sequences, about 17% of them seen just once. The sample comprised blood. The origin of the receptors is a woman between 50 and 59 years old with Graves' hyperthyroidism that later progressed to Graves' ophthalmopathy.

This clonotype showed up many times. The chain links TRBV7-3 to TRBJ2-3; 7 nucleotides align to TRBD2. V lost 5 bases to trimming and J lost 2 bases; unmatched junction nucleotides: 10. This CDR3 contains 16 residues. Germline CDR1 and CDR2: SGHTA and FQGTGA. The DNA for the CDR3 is TGTGCCAGCAGCCCCCGCATTAGCGGGTCCACAGATACGCAGTATTTT. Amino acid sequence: CASSPRISGSTDTQYF.

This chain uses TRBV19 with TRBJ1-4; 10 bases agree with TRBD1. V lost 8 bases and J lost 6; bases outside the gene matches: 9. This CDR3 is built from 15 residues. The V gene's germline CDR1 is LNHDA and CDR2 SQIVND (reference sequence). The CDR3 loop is CASVGTGTGDEKLFF. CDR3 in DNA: TGTGCCAGTGTGGGGACCGGGACAGGGGATGAAAAACTGTTTTTT. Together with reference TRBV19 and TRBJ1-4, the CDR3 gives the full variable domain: DGGITQSPKYLFRKEGQNVTLSCEQNLNHDAMYWYRQDPGQGLRLIYYSQIVNDFQKGDIAEGYSVSREKKESFPLTVTSAQKNPTAFYLCASVGTGTGDEKLFFGSGTQLSVL.

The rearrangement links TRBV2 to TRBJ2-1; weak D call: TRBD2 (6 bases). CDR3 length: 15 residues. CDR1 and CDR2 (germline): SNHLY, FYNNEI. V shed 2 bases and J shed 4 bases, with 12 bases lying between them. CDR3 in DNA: TGTGCCAGCAGTGAATTGTTAGCGGTGTACAATGAGCAGTTCTTC. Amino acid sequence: CASSELLAVYNEQFF.

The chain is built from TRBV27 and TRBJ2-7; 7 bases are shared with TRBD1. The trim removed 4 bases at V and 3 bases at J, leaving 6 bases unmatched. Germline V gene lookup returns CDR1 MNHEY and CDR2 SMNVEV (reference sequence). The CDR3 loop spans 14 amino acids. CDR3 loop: CASSSPDRSYEQYF. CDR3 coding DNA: TGTGCCAGCAGTTCCCCGGACAGGAGCTACGAGCAGTACTTC.

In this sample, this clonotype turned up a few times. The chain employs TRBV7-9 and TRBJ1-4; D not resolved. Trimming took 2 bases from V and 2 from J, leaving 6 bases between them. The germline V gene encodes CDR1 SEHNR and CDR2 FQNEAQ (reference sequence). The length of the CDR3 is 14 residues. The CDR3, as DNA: TGTGCCAGCAGCTTAAGGGAGACTAATGAAAAACTGTTTTTT. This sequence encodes CASSLRETNEKLFF.

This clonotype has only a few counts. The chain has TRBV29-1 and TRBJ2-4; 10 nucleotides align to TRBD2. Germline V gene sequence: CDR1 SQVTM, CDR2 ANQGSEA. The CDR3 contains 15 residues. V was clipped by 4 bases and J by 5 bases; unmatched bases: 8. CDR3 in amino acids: CSVADASGGENIQYF. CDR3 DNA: TGCAGCGTTGCCGACGCTAGCGGGGGCGAAAACATTCAGTACTTC. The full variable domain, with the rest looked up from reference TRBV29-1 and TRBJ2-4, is SAVISQKPSRDICQRGTSLTIQCQVDSQVTMMFWYRQQPGQSLTLIATANQGSEATYESGFVIDKFPISRPNLTFSTLTVSNMSPEDSSIYLCSVADASGGENIQYFGAGTRLSVL.

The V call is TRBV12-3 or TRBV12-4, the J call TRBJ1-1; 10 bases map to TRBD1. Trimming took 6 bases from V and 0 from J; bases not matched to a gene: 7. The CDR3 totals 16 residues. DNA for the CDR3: TGTGCCAGCAGGAGAACCGGGACAGGGGTGAACACTGAAGCTTTCTTT. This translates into CASRRTGTGVNTEAFF.

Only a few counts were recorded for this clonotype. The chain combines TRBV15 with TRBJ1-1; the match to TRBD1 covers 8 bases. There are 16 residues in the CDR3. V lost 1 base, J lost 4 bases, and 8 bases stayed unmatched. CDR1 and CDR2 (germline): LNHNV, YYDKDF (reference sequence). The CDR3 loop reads CATSRAMTGAATEAFF. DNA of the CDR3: TGTGCCACCAGCAGAGCAATGACAGGGGCAGCCACTGAAGCTTTCTTT. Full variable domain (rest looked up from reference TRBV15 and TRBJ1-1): DAMVIQNPRYQVTQFGKPVTLSCSQTLNHNVMYWYQQKSSQAPKLLFHYYDKDFNNEADTPDNFQSRRPNTSFCFLDIRSPGLGDTAMYLCATSRAMTGAATEAFFGQGTRLTVV.

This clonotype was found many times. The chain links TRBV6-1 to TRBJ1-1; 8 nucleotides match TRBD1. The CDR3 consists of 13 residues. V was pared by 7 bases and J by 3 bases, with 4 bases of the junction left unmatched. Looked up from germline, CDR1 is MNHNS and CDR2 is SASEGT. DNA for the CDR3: TGTGCCAGCAACAACAGGGGGGACACTGAAGCTTTCTTT. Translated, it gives CASNNRGDTEAFF.

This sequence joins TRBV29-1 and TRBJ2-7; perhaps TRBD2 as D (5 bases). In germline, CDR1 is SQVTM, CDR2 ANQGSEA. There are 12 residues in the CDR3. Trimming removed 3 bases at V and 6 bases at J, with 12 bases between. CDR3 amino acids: CSVEARGLEQYF. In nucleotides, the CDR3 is TGCAGCGTTGAGGCCAGAGGACTCGAGCAGTACTTC.

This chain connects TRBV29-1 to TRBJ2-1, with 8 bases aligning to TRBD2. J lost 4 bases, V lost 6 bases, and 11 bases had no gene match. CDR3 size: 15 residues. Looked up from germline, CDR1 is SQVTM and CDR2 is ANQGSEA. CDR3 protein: CSVPGGDLIYNEQFF. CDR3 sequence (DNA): TGCAGCGTCCCGGGGGGGGACCTTATTTACAATGAGCAGTTCTTC.

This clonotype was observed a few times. CDR3 DNA sequence: TGCGCCAGCAGCTTCTTTTCTAGCGGGGAGGGCTCGGAGCAGTACTTC. This codes for CASSFFSSGEGSEQYF. The genes are TRBV5-1 and TRBJ2-7, with 9 bases aligning to TRBD2. With 2 bases clipped from V and 7 bases from J, the junction kept 13 bases outside the gene matches. CDR3 length: 16 amino acids. The germline CDR1 and CDR2 sequences are SGHRS and YFSETQ.

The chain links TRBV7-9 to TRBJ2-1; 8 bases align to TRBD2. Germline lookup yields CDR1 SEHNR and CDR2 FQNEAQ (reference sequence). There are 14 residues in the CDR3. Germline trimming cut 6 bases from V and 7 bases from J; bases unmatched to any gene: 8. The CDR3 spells CASRGAGARNEQFF. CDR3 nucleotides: TGTGCCAGCAGAGGAGCGGGGGCCCGGAATGAGCAGTTCTTC. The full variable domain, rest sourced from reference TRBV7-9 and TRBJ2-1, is DTGVSQNPRHKITKRGQNVTFRCDPISEHNRLYWYRQTLGQGPEFLTYFQNEAQLEKSRLLSDRFSAERPKGSFSTLEIQRTEQGDSAMYLCASRGAGARNEQFFGPGTRLTVL.

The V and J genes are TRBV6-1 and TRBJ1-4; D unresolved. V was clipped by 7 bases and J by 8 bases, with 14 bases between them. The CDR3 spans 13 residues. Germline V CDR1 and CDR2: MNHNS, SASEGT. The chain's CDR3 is CASTALAGEKLFF. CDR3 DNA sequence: TGTGCCAGCACGGCTCTCGCGGGGGAAAAACTGTTTTTT.

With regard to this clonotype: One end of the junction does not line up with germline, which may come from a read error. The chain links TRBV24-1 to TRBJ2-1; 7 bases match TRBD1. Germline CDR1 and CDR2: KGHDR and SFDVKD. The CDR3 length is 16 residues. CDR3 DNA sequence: TGTGCCACCAGTGAAGCATCCGGGACAGACTACAATGGGCAGTTCTTC. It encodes CATSEASGTDYNGQFF.

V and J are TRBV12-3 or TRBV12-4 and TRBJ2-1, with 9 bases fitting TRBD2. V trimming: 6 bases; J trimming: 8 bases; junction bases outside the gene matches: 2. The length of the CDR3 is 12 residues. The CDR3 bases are TGTGCCAGCAGGCGGGGGGGCGATGAGCAGTTCTTC. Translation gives CASRRGGDEQFF.

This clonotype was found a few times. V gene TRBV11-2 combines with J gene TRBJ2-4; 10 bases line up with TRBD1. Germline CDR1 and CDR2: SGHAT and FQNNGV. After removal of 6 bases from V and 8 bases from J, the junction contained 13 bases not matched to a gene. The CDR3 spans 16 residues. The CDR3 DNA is TGTGCCAGCAGTACCCGGGACAGGGGCGATCGGTACATTCAGTACTTC. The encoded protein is CASSTRDRGDRYIQYF.

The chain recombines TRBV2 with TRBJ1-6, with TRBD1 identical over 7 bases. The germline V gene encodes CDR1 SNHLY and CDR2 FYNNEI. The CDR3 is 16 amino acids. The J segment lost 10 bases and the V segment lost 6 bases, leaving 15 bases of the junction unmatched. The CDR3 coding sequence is TGTGCCAGCAGCGCGGCGAGACAGGGAGTAGCGTCACCCCTCCACTTT. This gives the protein CASSAARQGVASPLHF.

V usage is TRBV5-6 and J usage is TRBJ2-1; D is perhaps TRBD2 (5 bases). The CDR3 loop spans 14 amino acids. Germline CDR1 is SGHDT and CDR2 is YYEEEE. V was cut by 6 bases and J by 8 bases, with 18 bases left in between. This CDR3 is CASTSRRLRDEQFF. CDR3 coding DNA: TGTGCCAGCACCTCCCGGCGACTACGGGATGAGCAGTTCTTC.

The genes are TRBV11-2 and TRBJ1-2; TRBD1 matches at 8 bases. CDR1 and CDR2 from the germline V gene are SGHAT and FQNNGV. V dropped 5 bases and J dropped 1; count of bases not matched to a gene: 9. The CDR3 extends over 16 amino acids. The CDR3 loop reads CASSPGDRLLNYGYTF. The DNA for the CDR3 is TGTGCCAGCAGCCCCGGGGACAGGCTACTTAACTATGGCTACACCTTC. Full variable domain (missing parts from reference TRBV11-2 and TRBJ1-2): EAGVAQSPRYKIIEKRQSVAFWCNPISGHATLYWYQQILGQGPKLLIQFQNNGVVDDSQLPKDRFSAERLKGVDSTLKIQPAKLEDSAVYLCASSPGDRLLNYGYTFGSGTRLTVV.

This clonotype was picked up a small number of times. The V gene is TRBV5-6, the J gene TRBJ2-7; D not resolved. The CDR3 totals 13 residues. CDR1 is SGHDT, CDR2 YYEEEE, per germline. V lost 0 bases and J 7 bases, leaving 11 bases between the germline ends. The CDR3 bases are TGTGCCAGCAGCTTGGGGGTTGAGGTGGAGCAGTACTTC. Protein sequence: CASSLGVEVEQYF.

CDR3 loop: CASSYQHTTSVYNEQFF. Here the CDR3 DNA reads TGTGCCAGCAGTTACCAACACACGACTAGCGTCTACAATGAGCAGTTCTTC. The rearrangement joins TRBV6-2 or TRBV6-3 to TRBJ2-1, with 8 bases fitting TRBD2. The CDR3 has 17 amino acids. From germline, CDR1 is MNHEY and CDR2 SVGEGT. J gave up 3 bases and V 2 bases, and 9 bases lay outside the gene matches.

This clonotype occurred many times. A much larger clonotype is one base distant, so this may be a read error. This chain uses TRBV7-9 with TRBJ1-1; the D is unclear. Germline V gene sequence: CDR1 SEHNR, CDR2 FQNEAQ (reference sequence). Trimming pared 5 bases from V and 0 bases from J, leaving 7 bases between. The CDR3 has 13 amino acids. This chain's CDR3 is CASSQEVNTEAFF. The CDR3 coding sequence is TGTGCCAGCAGCCAGGAAGTGAACACTGAAGCTTTCTTT.